The 32 T cell receptor beta chains listed next were all sequenced from one sample in a study of cytomegalovirus exposure and HLA in healthy donors. Vbeta (60) and Jbeta (13) primers were used in the PCR. This table comes from immunoSEQ multiplex PCR, and its TCRdb copy is limited to in-frame clones, with some not included. Of approximately 190,000 clones in the sample, more than 75% are singletons; the top ten hold roughly 13%. The sequencing input was PBMCs. All receptors derive from a woman aged 30 to 39 in good health and CMV-seropositive.

This clone was found a few times. The chain links TRBV9 to TRBJ2-6, with 10 positions matching TRBD1. The CDR3 is 17 amino acids. Losses at the gene ends were 3 bases for V and 4 bases for J; bases not matched to a gene: 7. The germline gives CDR1 SGDLS, CDR2 YYNGEE. The CDR3 nucleotides read TGTGCCAGCAGCGCTCGGACAGGGGGTCTCGGGGCCAACGTCCTGACTTTC. Translating it yields CASSARTGGLGANVLTF.

The rearrangement joins TRBV18 to TRBJ2-7; 8 bases map to TRBD1. This CDR3 region has 14 residues. The germline V gene encodes CDR1 KGHSH and CDR2 LQKENI. Trimming took 5 bases from V and 0 from J; bases not matched to a gene: 3. CDR3 region: CASSSDRVSYEQYF. In nucleotides, the CDR3 is TGTGCCAGCTCATCGGACAGGGTCTCCTACGAGCAGTACTTC.

This chain uses TRBV7-2 with TRBJ2-7, with 7 bases fitting TRBD2. The CDR3 runs 15 residues. Trimming removed 2 bases from V and 6 bases from J; junction bases left unmatched: 10. Germline V gives CDR1 SGHTA, CDR2 FQGNSA. Here the CDR3 DNA reads TGTGCCAGCAGCTTAATTACGGGGGGAGCCTCCGAGCAGTACTTC. Amino acids: CASSLITGGASEQYF.

This clone has a single count. This sequence joins TRBV27 and TRBJ2-3; a weak D match, TRBD2 (5 bases). Germline V CDR1 and CDR2: MNHEY, SMNVEV (reference sequence). This CDR3 is built from 12 residues. V was shortened by 5 bases and J by 9 bases, with 12 bases between the two germline ends. The CDR3 nucleotides read TGTGCCAGCAGTCCCGGAGGATTGACGCAGTATTTT. This codes for CASSPGGLTQYF.

This clone showed up just a few times. This chain connects TRBV5-5 to TRBJ2-7; D perhaps matches TRBD1 (5 bases). The germline V and J ends were trimmed by 0 bases and 0 bases, with 7 bases remaining between them. This CDR3 has 14 residues. Per the germline V gene, CDR1 is SGHKS and CDR2 is YYEKEE (reference sequence). The chain's CDR3 is CASSLGRDSYEQYF. CDR3 DNA sequence: TGTGCCAGCAGCTTGGGCAGGGACTCCTACGAGCAGTACTTC.

The V and J genes are TRBV10-3 and TRBJ2-1, with TRBD2 matching over 11 bases. The ends lost 6 bases at V and 5 bases at J; junction bases unmatched: 6. The germline CDR1 and CDR2 sequences are ENHRY and SYGVKD. This CDR3 comprises 15 residues. The DNA for the CDR3 is TGTGCCATCAGCGGACTAGCGGGCAGTAACAATGAGCAGTTCTTC. Translating it yields CAISGLAGSNNEQFF.

J is TRBJ1-6 and V is TRBV27; the match to TRBD1 covers 9 bases. There are 14 residues in the CDR3. CDR1 is MNHEY, CDR2 SMNVEV, per germline (reference sequence). The V and J ends lost 7 bases and 5 bases, in that order; junction bases with no gene match: 3. In DNA, the CDR3 is TGTGCCAGCAACAGGGGGCTGGATAATTCACCCCTCCACTTT. Its protein product is CASNRGLDNSPLHF.

The rearrangement uses TRBV30 and TRBJ1-4; perhaps TRBD1 as D (5 bases). CDR3 size: 14 residues. V dropped 5 bases and J dropped 0 bases, with 10 bases sitting between them. Germline lookup yields CDR1 GTSNPN and CDR2 SVGIG (reference sequence). The CDR3 nucleotides read TGTGCCTGGGGACCAGGGCCAACTAATGAAAAACTGTTTTTT. Its protein is CAWGPGPTNEKLFF.

The rearrangement links TRBV4-1 to TRBJ1-2; D ambiguous. Between the trimmed V and J ends, which lost 0 bases and 8 bases, there was a span of 13 bases. Germline loops: CDR1 MGHRA, CDR2 YSYEKL. This CDR3 region has 14 residues. CDR3 in amino acids: CASSQDPARGGYTF. Written as DNA, the CDR3 is TGCGCCAGCAGCCAAGACCCGGCGCGGGGAGGCTACACCTTC.

The rearrangement links TRBV6-5 to TRBJ2-2; 9 positions match TRBD1. V was pared by 2 bases and J by 7 bases, with 8 bases of the junction left unmatched. CDR1 MNHEY and CDR2 SVGAGI come from the germline V gene. The CDR3 has 16 residues. The CDR3 coding sequence is TGTGCCAGCAGTTACCTGGACAGGGGAACCATCGGGGAGCTGTTTTTT. Protein: CASSYLDRGTIGELFF.

The sample holds a few counts of this clone. The chain uses TRBV30 and TRBJ2-4; 7 nucleotides align to TRBD1. V shed 1 base and J 0 bases; nucleotides not matched to a gene: 6. Germline CDR1 reads GTSNPN; CDR2 reads SVGIG (reference sequence). The CDR3 length is 16 residues. CDR3 sequence (DNA): TGTGCCTGGAGTGATTTGGACAGGCTAGCCAAAAACATTCAGTACTTC. Protein sequence: CAWSDLDRLAKNIQYF.

This chain links TRBV2 with TRBJ2-5, with D perhaps TRBD2 (6 bases). The DNA end is a closer match to TRBJ2-7, so the J assignment may be wrong. Germline assignment: CDR1 SNHLY and CDR2 FYNNEI. The CDR3 totals 13 residues. This CDR3 reads CASFWDSSGEQYF. The DNA for the CDR3 is TGTGCCAGCTTTTGGGACTCCTCGGGCGAGCAGTACTTC.

V and J are TRBV19 and TRBJ1-1; D remains ambiguous. Trimming cost V 3 bases and J 7 bases, with 12 bases left between them. The CDR3 runs to 13 residues. Germline V CDR1 and CDR2: LNHDA, SQIVND (reference sequence). The CDR3 protein is CASSINIGDEAFF. The CDR3 DNA sequence: TGTGCCAGTAGTATTAATATCGGGGATGAAGCTTTCTTT.

V gene TRBV14 combines with J gene TRBJ2-1; TRBD1 might be the D (5 bases). CDR1 SGHDN and CDR2 FVKESK come from the germline V gene. V dropped 4 bases and J dropped 5 bases, with 18 bases sitting between them. The CDR3 covers 16 residues. The CDR3 nucleotides read TGTGCCAGCAGCCGATTCAGGGAACGAGGCAACAATGAGCAGTTCTTC. It encodes CASSRFRERGNNEQFF. Together with reference TRBV14 and TRBJ2-1, the CDR3 gives the full variable domain: EAGVTQFPSHSVIEKGQTVTLRCDPISGHDNLYWYRRVMGKEIKFLLHFVKESKQDESGMPNNRFLAERTGGTYSTLKVQPAELEDSGVYFCASSRFRERGNNEQFFGPGTRLTVL.

The chain combines TRBV10-3 with TRBJ2-7, with no clear D. V lost 3 bases and J 1 base, leaving 7 bases between the germline ends. The length of the CDR3 is 13 residues. The germline gives CDR1 ENHRY, CDR2 SYGVKD. The CDR3 nucleotides read TGTGCCATCAGTGAAATTCCATCCTACGAGCAGTACTTC. Encoded protein: CAISEIPSYEQYF.

J is TRBJ2-7 and V is TRBV5-4; 13 bases line up with TRBD2. Trimming took 5 bases from V and 5 from J; bases not matched to a gene: 10. The CDR3 is 16 residues long. Per the germline V gene, CDR1 is SGHNT and CDR2 is YYREEE (reference sequence). CDR3 DNA sequence: TGTGCCAGCAGGCGGACTAGCGGGGGTAATACCCACGAGCAGTACTTC. As protein: CASRRTSGGNTHEQYF.

The chain joins TRBV7-8 to TRBJ2-2; 9 nucleotides line up with TRBD2. Losses at the gene ends were 3 bases for V and 5 bases for J; bases not matched to a gene: 13. The CDR3 spans 18 residues. Per germline, CDR1 SGHVS and CDR2 FQNEAQ. The chain's CDR3 is CASSFGWAGGRWTGELFF. In DNA, the CDR3 is TGTGCCAGCAGCTTTGGATGGGCGGGAGGGAGGTGGACCGGGGAGCTGTTTTTT.

This chain uses TRBV6-5 with TRBJ1-2; D not certain. V was shortened by 6 bases and J by 0 bases, with 14 bases between the two germline ends. Germline lookup yields CDR1 MNHEY and CDR2 SVGAGI. This CDR3 comprises 15 residues. The CDR3 sequence: CASRPRGAPNYGYTF. The CDR3 nucleotides read TGTGCCAGCAGACCCCGGGGAGCCCCTAACTATGGCTACACCTTC.

This clone was found a few times. The chain has TRBV6-5 and TRBJ2-6; TRBD1 is a possible D gene (5 bases). V was trimmed by 6 bases and J by 3 bases, leaving 12 bases between them. The CDR3 loop spans 15 amino acids. Germline CDR1 is MNHEY and CDR2 is SVGAGI. CDR3 protein: CASRRGMSGANVLTF. CDR3 bases: TGTGCCAGCAGAAGGGGTATGAGTGGGGCCAACGTCCTGACTTTC.

The rearrangement links TRBV6-1 to TRBJ2-2, with D tentatively TRBD2 (6 bases). V lost 8 bases and J lost 2, with 15 bases in between. Germline V gene data show CDR1 as MNHNS and CDR2 as SASEGT. This CDR3 is 15 amino acids long. Here the CDR3 reads CASREEGLNTGELFF. The CDR3 nucleotides read TGTGCCAGCCGAGAGGAGGGCCTAAACACCGGGGAGCTGTTTTTT.

This chain connects TRBV5-1 to TRBJ2-2; TRBD2 matches 11 bases. Germline CDR1 reads SGHRS; CDR2 reads YFSETQ. The CDR3 is made up of 21 amino acids. J was trimmed by 5 bases and V by 1 base; bases with no gene match: 19. Here the CDR3 DNA reads TGCGCCAGCAGCTTGTTTGGGTCTTGGACTAGCGGGCTCCGGGGGACCGGGGAGCTGTTTTTT. The encoded protein is CASSLFGSWTSGLRGTGELFF.

The chain links TRBV29-1 to TRBJ1-4; a possible D gene is TRBD1 (5 bases). CDR1 and CDR2 (germline): SQVTM, ANQGSEA. V shed 7 bases and J shed 5 bases, with 14 bases lying between them. CDR3 length: 13 residues. The CDR3 loop reads CSGYRLGNEKLFF. CDR3 DNA sequence: TGCAGCGGCTACAGGCTAGGGAATGAAAAACTGTTTTTT.

V is TRBV11-2 and J is TRBJ1-3; 7 nucleotides agree with TRBD1. CDR1 and CDR2 (germline): SGHAT, FQNNGV. V was clipped by 4 bases and J by 4 bases; unmatched bases: 4. The CDR3 totals 14 residues. The CDR3 DNA reads as TGTGCCAGCAGCTGGACAGGAGAAGGAAACACCATATATTTT. Protein product: CASSWTGEGNTIYF. The variable domain in full, with the rest retrieved from reference TRBV11-2 and TRBJ1-3, is EAGVAQSPRYKIIEKRQSVAFWCNPISGHATLYWYQQILGQGPKLLIQFQNNGVVDDSQLPKDRFSAERLKGVDSTLKIQPAKLEDSAVYLCASSWTGEGNTIYFGEGSWLTVV.

This clone showed up just once. The V call is TRBV7-9, the J call TRBJ1-2; 9 bases are shared with TRBD1. There are 14 residues in the CDR3. V lost 5 bases and J lost 8; bases outside the gene matches: 9. The germline gives CDR1 SEHNR, CDR2 FQNEAQ (reference sequence). DNA for the CDR3: TGTGCCAGCAGCCGTTTGACAGGGGGTAGAGGCTACACCTTC. Translation: CASSRLTGGRGYTF.

This chain uses TRBV5-1 with TRBJ1-3, with TRBD1 matching over 8 bases. The V gene's germline CDR1 is SGHRS and CDR2 YFSETQ. V trimming: 1 base; J trimming: 0 bases; junction bases outside the gene matches: 6. The CDR3 runs 17 residues. The CDR3, as DNA: TGCGCCAGCAGCTTGTCCGGGACAGGCTACTCTGGAAACACCATATATTTT. Residues: CASSLSGTGYSGNTIYF.

The chain combines TRBV18 with TRBJ2-5; a possible D gene is TRBD1 (7 bases). This CDR3 is built from 15 residues. From germline, CDR1 is KGHSH and CDR2 LQKENI. The V gene lost 4 bases and the J gene lost 7 bases, with 19 bases spanning the gap. CDR3 in DNA: TGTGCCAGCTCACTTGTAGGCGGGACAGAGGGGACCCAGTACTTC. Encoded protein: CASSLVGGTEGTQYF.

This clone was seen a handful of times. The chain employs TRBV10-2 and TRBJ2-7; D is perhaps TRBD2 (6 bases). V lost 0 bases, J lost 7 bases, and 19 bases lay in between. The CDR3 loop spans 16 amino acids. CDR1 is WSHSY, CDR2 SAAADI, per germline. The DNA for the CDR3 is TGCGCCAGCAGTGAGTCCGGGGGACCCCCCTCGGGGGAGCAGTACTTC. It yields the protein CASSESGGPPSGEQYF.

This clone appeared once. The chain combines TRBV9 with TRBJ2-2, with 11 bases fitting TRBD1. The CDR3 is 19 amino acids. The V segment lost 3 bases and the J segment 2 bases; nucleotides outside the gene matches: 12. Germline CDR1 SGDLS, CDR2 YYNGEE. The CDR3 sequence is CASSAPMRTGGLNTGELFF. In nucleotides, the CDR3 is TGTGCCAGCAGCGCGCCGATGAGGACAGGGGGCCTCAACACCGGGGAGCTGTTTTTT.

The gene calls are TRBV18 and TRBJ2-3; D is possibly TRBD1 (6 bases). Germline V CDR1 and CDR2: KGHSH, LQKENI. This CDR3 spans 15 amino acids. Trimming took 4 bases from V and 2 from J, leaving 13 bases between them. CDR3 coding DNA: TGTGCCAGCTCACGAGTGACAGGAACCACAGATACGCAGTATTTT. As protein: CASSRVTGTTDTQYF.

The genes are TRBV6-5 and TRBJ2-5; 7 bases are shared with TRBD1. The ends lost 6 bases at V and 7 bases at J; junction bases unmatched: 11. Germline CDR1 MNHEY, CDR2 SVGAGI. This CDR3 region has 14 residues. The CDR3 loop reads CASRLTTGVGTQYF. The CDR3, as DNA: TGTGCCAGCAGGCTCACCACAGGGGTGGGGACCCAGTACTTC.

V gene TRBV5-4 combines with J gene TRBJ2-1; 10 positions match TRBD2. The CDR3 extends over 16 amino acids. V lost 1 base and J lost 4; bases outside the gene matches: 5. Germline CDR1 is SGHNT and CDR2 is YYREEE (reference sequence). CDR3 residues: CASSLLSGGGYNEQFF. The DNA of the CDR3 is TGTGCCAGCAGCTTGTTGAGCGGGGGGGGTTACAATGAGCAGTTCTTC.

This chain uses TRBV7-9 with TRBJ1-1; tentatively, D is TRBD1 (5 bases). Germline values: CDR1 SEHNR, CDR2 FQNEAQ (reference sequence). Trimming pared 3 bases from V and 6 bases from J, leaving 14 bases between. The CDR3 covers 14 residues. This CDR3 reads CASSFAGGNPEAFF. The CDR3 DNA reads TGTGCCAGCAGCTTTGCGGGGGGGAATCCTGAAGCTTTCTTT.